Included here is one T cell receptor beta chain sequence, with context. The germline V gene encodes CDR1 SGDLS and CDR2 YYNGEE. The CDR3 has 14 amino acids. Trimming removed 4 bases at V and 7 bases at J, with 15 bases between. This record comes from a study of blood T cell repertoires in COVID-19. The assay was immunoSEQ multiplex PCR, and TCRdb's table has in-frame clones only and misses some. The sample lists around 200,000 clones, approximately 86% seen once, with 3.5% to 5.5% in the top ten. Source material: PBMCs or T cells enriched from blood (not recorded which). V is TRBV9 and J is TRBJ1-5; D possibly corresponds to TRBD1 (5 bases). This sequence was found in a woman aged 25-40 years who had been exposed to COVID-19. CDR3 coding DNA: TGTGCCAGCAGCCCCAGGGCGACCGGACAGCCCCAGCATTTT. Protein sequence: CASSPRATGQPQHF.